This is a list of T cell receptor beta chains from one sample in a study of cytomegalovirus exposure and HLA in healthy donors. Produced via immunoSEQ multiplex PCR; TCRdb's table is partial and in-frame only. The table includes approximately 130,000 clones, around 75% detected once. The sample taken for sequencing was PBMCs. These receptors originate from a woman between 50 and 59 years old in good health and CMV-seropositive. Both conserved end residues are part of each CDR3. The D gene is left open where the match is weak. The listing skips clone size in some rows; elsewhere it reads once, few, many or a size class.

d_gene	abundance	v_gene	j_gene	CDR3nt	CDR3aa
-	-	TRBV5-6	TRBJ2-1	TGTGCCAGCAGCTCCTCCACAGGGTACAATGAGCAGTTCTTC	CASSSSTGYNEQFF
TRBD2	-	TRBV4-3	TRBJ2-1	TGCGCCAGCAGCCAAGATCGGGGGACTAGCAGCTACAATGAGCAGTTCTTC	CASSQDRGTSSYNEQFF
-	-	TRBV18	TRBJ1-6	TGTGCCAGCTCACCTCCCCCAGGGGCTGGATCACCCCTCCACTTT	CASSPPPGAGSPLHF
-	-	TRBV2	TRBJ1-2	TGTGCCAGCAGTAAAAGGAGGCAGGGGAGTCCCTCTAACTATGGCTACACCTTC	CASSKRRQGSPSNYGYTF
TRBD2	-	TRBV19	TRBJ2-1	TGTGCCAGTAGTATCTCGGGACTAGCGGGGCCCAATGAGCAGTTCTTC	CASSISGLAGPNEQFF
-	-	TRBV2	TRBJ2-7	TGTGCCAGCAGTGTGGTTAGGGGTCCCTACGAGCAGTACTTC	CASSVVRGPYEQYF
TRBD1	few	TRBV6-5	TRBJ1-1	TGTGCCAGCACTTCAGGGGGGTTCTACACTGAAGCTTTCTTT	CASTSGGFYTEAFF
TRBD1	-	TRBV5-1	TRBJ1-4	TGCGCCAGCAGCTTGGGACAGGGCGGTGAAAAACTGTTTTTT	CASSLGQGGEKLFF
TRBD1	-	TRBV5-1	TRBJ2-7	TGCGCCAGCGGACAGGGACCATCCTACGAGCAGTACTTC	CASGQGPSYEQYF
TRBD2	-	TRBV11-2	TRBJ2-7	TGTGCCAGCAGCTCTATACTTCCTAGCGGGGGTGATCTCGGAGGCGAGCAGTACTTC	CASSSILPSGGDLGGEQYF
TRBD1	few	TRBV2	TRBJ1-1	TGTGCCAGCAGCGGGACAGGGGGTCTCAACACTGAAGCTTTCTTT	CASSGTGGLNTEAFF
TRBD2	-	TRBV10-3	TRBJ2-5	TGTGCCATCAGTGAGCCCGGGACTAGCGGGGGGGAGACCCAGTACTTC	CAISEPGTSGGETQYF
-	-	TRBV4-3	TRBJ1-1	TGCGCCAGCAGCCAAAGTCGACAGGTTCGGGGGGGCACTGAAGCTTTCTTT	CASSQSRQVRGGTEAFF
TRBD2	-	TRBV9	TRBJ2-3	TGTGCCAGCAGCATAACTAGCGCGTACACAGATACGCAGTATTTT	CASSITSAYTDTQYF
-	-	TRBV7-2	TRBJ2-7	TGTGCCAGCAGCTTAGACGGGGGTTATGTCGAGCAGTACTTC	CASSLDGGYVEQYF
TRBD2	once	TRBV5-6	TRBJ2-1	TGTGCCAGCAGCTCGTGGGGGGGAAGTTTCAATGAGCAGTTCTTC	CASSSWGGSFNEQFF
-	once	TRBV30	TRBJ2-1	TGTGCCTGGAGCCGGGAATCTCCACACAATGAGCAGTTCTTC	CAWSRESPHNEQFF
-	-	TRBV7-2	TRBJ2-5	TGTGCCAGCAGCCAATTCAGAGAGACCCAGTACTTC	CASSQFRETQYF
TRBD1	-	TRBV27	TRBJ1-3	TGTGCCAGCAGTTTATCGGGCAGGGGGTCTGGAAACACCATATATTTT	CASSLSGRGSGNTIYF
TRBD1	-	TRBV2	TRBJ2-1	TGTGCCAGCAGTGAATTTGGACAGGTAATATACAATGAGCAGTTCTTC	CASSEFGQVIYNEQFF
TRBD1	few	TRBV27	TRBJ1-3	TGTGCCAGCCGCACGGCAGGGGGCGGGAGCACCATATATTTT	CASRTAGGGSTIYF
-	-	TRBV7-8	TRBJ2-3	TGTGCCAGCAGCTTAGCCATCTATTCAGATACGCAGTATTTT	CASSLAIYSDTQYF
TRBD2	-	TRBV7-2	TRBJ2-3	TGTGCCAGCAGCTTAGCGAGGCTAGCGGGGTTCACAGATACGCAGTATTTT	CASSLARLAGFTDTQYF
-	-	TRBV18	TRBJ1-5	TGTGCCAGCTCACCCGGAGGGCCGAATCAGCCCCAGCATTTT	CASSPGGPNQPQHF
-	once	TRBV19	TRBJ2-6	TGTGCCAGTAGTATGCCAGGGGCTGGGGCCAACGTCCTGACTTTC	CASSMPGAGANVLTF
TRBD2	-	TRBV10-3	TRBJ2-3	TGTGCCATCAAGAGCGGGAGGGCCACAGATACGCAGTATTTT	CAIKSGRATDTQYF
TRBD1	-	TRBV9	TRBJ1-4	TGTGCCAGCAGGCGGGACAGGGATGAAAAACTGTTTTTT	CASRRDRDEKLFF
TRBD1	few	TRBV10-3	TRBJ1-5	TGTGCCATCAGTGAACCCTGGACAGGCGACAATCAGCCCCAGCATTTT	CAISEPWTGDNQPQHF
-	-	TRBV5-4	TRBJ2-4	TGTGCCAGCAGCCCCAGGGGCTCCGTTTCCAAAAACATTCAGTACTTC	CASSPRGSVSKNIQYF
-	once	TRBV5-1	TRBJ2-3	TGCGCCAGCAGCTTGATTTTGCGGGACCACACAGATACGCAGTATTTT	CASSLILRDHTDTQYF
-	-	TRBV7-9	TRBJ2-5	TGTGCCAGCAGCCAACTAGGAGCTTCGGAGACCCAGTACTTC	CASSQLGASETQYF
-	once	TRBV12-5	TRBJ1-4	TGTGCTAGTGGTTTGGTTGCGGGGGAAAAACTGTTTTTT	CASGLVAGEKLFF
-	-	TRBV7-2	TRBJ1-2	TGTGCCAGCAGCTTAGCCGGAGGGATGGAAAACTATGGCTACACCTTC	CASSLAGGMENYGYTF
-	-	TRBV4-2	TRBJ1-5	TGTGCCAGCAGCCAAGTGTCGAGGCAGCCCCAGCATTTT	CASSQVSRQPQHF
-	once	TRBV25-1	TRBJ1-2	TGTGCCAGCAGTCCGAACCCGGTCTCACAGGGCCTGTATGGCTACACCTTC	CASSPNPVSQGLYGYTF
-	-	TRBV27	TRBJ2-2	TGTGCCAGCAGTTTAACAGGGTGGAACACCGGGGAGCTGTTTTTT	CASSLTGWNTGELFF
-	-	TRBV10-1	TRBJ1-1	TGCGCCAGCAGTCTGACCGGGAACAGGGACACAACTGAAGCTTTCTTT	CASSLTGNRDTTEAFF
-	once	TRBV5-1	TRBJ1-1	TGCGCCAGCAGCTTTTTACGCGGGAACACTGAAGCTTTCTTT	CASSFLRGNTEAFF
-	-	TRBV7-3	TRBJ2-1	TGTGCCAGCAGCTTATGGGGCGAACTCTTCGATGAGCAGTTCTTC	CASSLWGELFDEQFF
TRBD1	-	TRBV15	TRBJ2-7	TGTGCCACCAGCAGACGGGACAGATCCTACGAGCAGTACTTC	CATSRRDRSYEQYF
-	-	TRBV14	TRBJ1-1	TGTGCCAGCAGCTACCACGGGGGAAACACTGAAGCTTTCTTT	CASSYHGGNTEAFF
-	-	TRBV6-1	TRBJ2-5	TGTGCCAGCACCCGGGGACTGGGCTCGGAAGAGACCCAGTACTTC	CASTRGLGSEETQYF
-	-	TRBV30	TRBJ2-7	TGTGCCTGGAGTGTAACGGGAAACGAGCAGTACTTC	CAWSVTGNEQYF
-	few	TRBV15	TRBJ2-5	TGTGCCACCAGCAGAACCAGGGTAGTTGAGACCCAGTACTTC	CATSRTRVVETQYF
-	-	TRBV2	TRBJ1-1	TGTGCCAGCAGTGAATGGGGAGGGGGTGAAGCTTTCTTT	CASSEWGGGEAFF
-	-	TRBV11-2	TRBJ2-3	TGTGCCAGCTCGGTTCGGTCGGATACGCAGTATTTT	CASSVRSDTQYF
TRBD1	-	TRBV19	TRBJ1-5	TGTGCCAGTAGTATCTCCGGGACAGCTAATCAGCCCCAGCATTTT	CASSISGTANQPQHF
TRBD2	-	TRBV4-1	TRBJ2-3	TGCGCCAGCAGCCAAGTTTCTAGCGGGGTGCCGAGGGATACGCAGTATTTT	CASSQVSSGVPRDTQYF
-	-	TRBV14	TRBJ1-1	TGTGCCAGCAGCCAGATACAGGGTAGGGCCACTGAAGCTTTCTTT	CASSQIQGRATEAFF
-	few	TRBV10-3	TRBJ1-1	TGTGCCTCCCGAGGACAGTCCGATTGGACTGAAGCTTTCTTT	CASRGQSDWTEAFF